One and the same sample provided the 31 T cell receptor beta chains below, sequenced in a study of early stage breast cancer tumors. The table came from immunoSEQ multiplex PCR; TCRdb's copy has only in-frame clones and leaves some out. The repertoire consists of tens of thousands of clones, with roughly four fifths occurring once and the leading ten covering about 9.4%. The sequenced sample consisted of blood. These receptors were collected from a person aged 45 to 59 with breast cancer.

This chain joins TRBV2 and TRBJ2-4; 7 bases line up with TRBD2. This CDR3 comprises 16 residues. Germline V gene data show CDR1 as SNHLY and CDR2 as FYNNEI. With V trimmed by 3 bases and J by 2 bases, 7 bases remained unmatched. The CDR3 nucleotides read TGTGCCAGCAGTGATAAGATAGCGGGCACCAAAAACATTCAGTACTTC. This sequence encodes CASSDKIAGTKNIQYF.

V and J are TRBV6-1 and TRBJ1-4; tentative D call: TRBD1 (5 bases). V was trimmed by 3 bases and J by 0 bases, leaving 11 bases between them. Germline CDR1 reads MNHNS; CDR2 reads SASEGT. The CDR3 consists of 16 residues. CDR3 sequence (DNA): TGTGCCAGCAGTGACCCGAGGGGATCAACTAATGAAAAACTGTTTTTT. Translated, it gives CASSDPRGSTNEKLFF.

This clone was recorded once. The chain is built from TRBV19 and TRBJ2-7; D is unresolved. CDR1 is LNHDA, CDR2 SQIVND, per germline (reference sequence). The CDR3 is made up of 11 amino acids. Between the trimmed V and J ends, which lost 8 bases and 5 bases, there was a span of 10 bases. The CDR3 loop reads CASRIGDEQYF. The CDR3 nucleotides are TGTGCCAGTCGGATTGGGGACGAGCAGTACTTC.

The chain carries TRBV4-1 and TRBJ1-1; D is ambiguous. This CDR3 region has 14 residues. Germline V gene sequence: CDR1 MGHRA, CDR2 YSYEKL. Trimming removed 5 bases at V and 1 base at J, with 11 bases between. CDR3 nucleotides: TGCGCCAGCAGCGAAAGTCCGTGGAACACTGAAGCTTTCTTT. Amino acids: CASSESPWNTEAFF.

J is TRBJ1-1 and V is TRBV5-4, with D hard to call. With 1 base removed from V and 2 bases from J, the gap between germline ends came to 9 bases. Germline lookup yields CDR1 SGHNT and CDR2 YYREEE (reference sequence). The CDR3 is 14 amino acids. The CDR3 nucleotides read TGTGCCAGCAGCTTGACAGTTTTAAACACTGAAGCTTTCTTT. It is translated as CASSLTVLNTEAFF.

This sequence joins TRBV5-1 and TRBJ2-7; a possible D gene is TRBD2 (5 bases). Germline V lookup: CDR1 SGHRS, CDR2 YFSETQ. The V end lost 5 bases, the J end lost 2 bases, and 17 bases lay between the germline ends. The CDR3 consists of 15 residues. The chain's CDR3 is CASSEGLRSTYEQYF. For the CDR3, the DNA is TGCGCCAGCAGTGAGGGTCTCCGCTCAACCTACGAGCAGTACTTC.

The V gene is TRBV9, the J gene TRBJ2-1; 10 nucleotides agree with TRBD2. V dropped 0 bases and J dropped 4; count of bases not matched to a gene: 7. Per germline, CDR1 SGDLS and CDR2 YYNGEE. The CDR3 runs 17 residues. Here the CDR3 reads CASSVGASGSSYNEQFF. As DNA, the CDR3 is TGTGCCAGCAGCGTAGGGGCTAGCGGGAGTAGTTACAATGAGCAGTTCTTC.

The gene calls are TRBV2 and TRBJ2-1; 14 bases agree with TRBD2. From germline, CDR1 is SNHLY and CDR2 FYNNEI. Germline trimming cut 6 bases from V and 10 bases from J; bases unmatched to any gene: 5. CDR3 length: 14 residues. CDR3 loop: CASRKGLAGEEQFF. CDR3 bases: TGTGCCAGCAGAAAGGGACTAGCGGGAGAAGAGCAGTTCTTC.

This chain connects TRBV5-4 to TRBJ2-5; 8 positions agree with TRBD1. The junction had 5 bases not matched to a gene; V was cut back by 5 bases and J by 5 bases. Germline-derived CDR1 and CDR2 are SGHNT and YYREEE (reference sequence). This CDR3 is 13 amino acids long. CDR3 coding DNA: TGTGCCAGCAGATCCGGACAGGGTGAGACCCAGTACTTC. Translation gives CASRSGQGETQYF.

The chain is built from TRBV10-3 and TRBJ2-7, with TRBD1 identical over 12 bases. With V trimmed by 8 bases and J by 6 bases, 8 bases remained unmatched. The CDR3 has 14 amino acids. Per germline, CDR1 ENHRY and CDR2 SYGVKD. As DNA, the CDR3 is TGTGCCATCGAGGCGGGACAGGGGGCATCCGAGCAGTACTTC. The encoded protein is CAIEAGQGASEQYF.

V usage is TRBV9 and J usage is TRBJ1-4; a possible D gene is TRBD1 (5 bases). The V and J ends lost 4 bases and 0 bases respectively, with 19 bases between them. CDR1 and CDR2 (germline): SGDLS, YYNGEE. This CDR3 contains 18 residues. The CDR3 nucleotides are TGTGCCAGCAGCCCAACTGTAGGGACGCAGGCAACTAATGAAAAACTGTTTTTT. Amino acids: CASSPTVGTQATNEKLFF.

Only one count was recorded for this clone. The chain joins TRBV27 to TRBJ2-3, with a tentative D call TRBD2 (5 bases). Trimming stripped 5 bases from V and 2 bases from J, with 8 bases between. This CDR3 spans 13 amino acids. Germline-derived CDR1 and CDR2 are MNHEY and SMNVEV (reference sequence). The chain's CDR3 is CASSPGFTDTQYF. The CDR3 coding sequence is TGTGCCAGCAGTCCGGGATTCACAGATACGCAGTATTTT.

As DNA, the CDR3 is TGTGCCAGCAGCCAAGGGGTCCGGGCTGGGGCCAACGTCCTGACTTTC. It encodes CASSQGVRAGANVLTF. V usage is TRBV4-2 and J usage is TRBJ2-6; D remains unclear. Per the germline V gene, CDR1 is LGHNA and CDR2 is YNFKEQ. This CDR3 comprises 16 residues. Deletions cut 1 base from V and 2 bases from J, with 9 bases between.

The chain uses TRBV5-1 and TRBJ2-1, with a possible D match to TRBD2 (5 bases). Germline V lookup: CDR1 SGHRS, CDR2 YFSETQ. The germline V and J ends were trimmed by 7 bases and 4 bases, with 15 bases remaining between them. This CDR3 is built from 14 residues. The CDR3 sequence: CASYPPGNYNEQFF. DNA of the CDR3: TGCGCCAGCTACCCCCCGGGGAATTACAATGAGCAGTTCTTC.

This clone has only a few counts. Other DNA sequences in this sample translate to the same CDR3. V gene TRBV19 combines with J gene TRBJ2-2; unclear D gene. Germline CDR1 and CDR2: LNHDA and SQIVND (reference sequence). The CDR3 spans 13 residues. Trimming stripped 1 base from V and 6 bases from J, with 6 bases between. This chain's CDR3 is CASSIGTSGELFF. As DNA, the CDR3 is TGTGCCAGTAGTATAGGGACGTCCGGGGAGCTGTTTTTT. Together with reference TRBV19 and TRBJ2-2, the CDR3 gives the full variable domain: DGGITQSPKYLFRKEGQNVTLSCEQNLNHDAMYWYRQDPGQGLRLIYYSQIVNDFQKGDIAEGYSVSREKKESFPLTVTSAQKNPTAFYLCASSIGTSGELFFGEGSRLTVL.

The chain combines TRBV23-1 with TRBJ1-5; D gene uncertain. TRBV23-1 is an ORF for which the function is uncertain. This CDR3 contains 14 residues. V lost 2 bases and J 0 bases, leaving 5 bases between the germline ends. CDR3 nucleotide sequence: TGCGCCAGCAGTCAAAGAGTTAGCAATCAGCCCCAGCATTTT. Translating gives CASSQRVSNQPQHF.

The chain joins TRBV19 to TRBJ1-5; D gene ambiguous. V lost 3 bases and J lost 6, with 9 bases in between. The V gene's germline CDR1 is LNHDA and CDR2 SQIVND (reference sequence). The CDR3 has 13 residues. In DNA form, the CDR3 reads TGTGCCAGTAGTATCGTGGGTGGTCAGCCCCAGCATTTT. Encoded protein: CASSIVGGQPQHF. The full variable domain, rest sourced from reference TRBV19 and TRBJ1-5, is DGGITQSPKYLFRKEGQNVTLSCEQNLNHDAMYWYRQDPGQGLRLIYYSQIVNDFQKGDIAEGYSVSREKKESFPLTVTSAQKNPTAFYLCASSIVGGQPQHFGDGTRLSIL.

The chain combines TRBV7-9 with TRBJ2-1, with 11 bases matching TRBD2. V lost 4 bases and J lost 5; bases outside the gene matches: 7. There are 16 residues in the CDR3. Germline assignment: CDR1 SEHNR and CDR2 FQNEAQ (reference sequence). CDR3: CASSSTPGLADNEQFF. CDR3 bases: TGTGCCAGCAGCTCAACCCCGGGACTAGCGGACAATGAGCAGTTCTTC.

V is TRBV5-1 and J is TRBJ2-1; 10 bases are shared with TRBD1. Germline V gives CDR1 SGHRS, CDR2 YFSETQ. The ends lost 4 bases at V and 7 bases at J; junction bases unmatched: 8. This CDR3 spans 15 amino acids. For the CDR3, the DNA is TGCGCCAGCAGCCGACGGGACAGGGGTGGTAATGAGCAGTTCTTC. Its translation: CASSRRDRGGNEQFF. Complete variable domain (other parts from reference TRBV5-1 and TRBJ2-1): KAGVTQTPRYLIKTRGQQVTLSCSPISGHRSVSWYQQTPGQGLQFLFEYFSETQRNKGNFPGRFSGRQFSNSRSEMNVSTLELGDSALYLCASSRRDRGGNEQFFGPGTRLTVL.

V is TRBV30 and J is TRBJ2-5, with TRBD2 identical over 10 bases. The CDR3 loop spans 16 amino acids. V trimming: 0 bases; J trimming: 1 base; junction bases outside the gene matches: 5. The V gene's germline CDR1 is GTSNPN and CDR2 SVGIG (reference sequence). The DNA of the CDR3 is TGTGCCTGGAGTGTACAGCGGGAGGGATCCCAAGAGACCCAGTACTTC. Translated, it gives CAWSVQREGSQETQYF.

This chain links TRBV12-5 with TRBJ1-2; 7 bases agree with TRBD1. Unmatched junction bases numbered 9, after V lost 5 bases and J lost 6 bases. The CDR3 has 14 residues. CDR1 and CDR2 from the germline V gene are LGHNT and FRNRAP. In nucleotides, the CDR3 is TGTGCTAGTGGTCTAGCGACAGGGAAGGATGGCTACACCTTC. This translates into CASGLATGKDGYTF.

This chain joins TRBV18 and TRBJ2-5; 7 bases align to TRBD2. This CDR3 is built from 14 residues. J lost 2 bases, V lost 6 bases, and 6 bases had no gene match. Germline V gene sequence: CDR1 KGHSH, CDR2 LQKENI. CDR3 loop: CASSDAGVQETQYF. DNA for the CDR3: TGTGCCAGCTCTGACGCGGGGGTTCAAGAGACCCAGTACTTC.

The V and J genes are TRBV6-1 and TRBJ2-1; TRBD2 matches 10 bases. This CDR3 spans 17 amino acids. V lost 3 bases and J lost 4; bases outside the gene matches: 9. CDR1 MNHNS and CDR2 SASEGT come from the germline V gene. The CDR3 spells CASSDPFSSGGYNEQFF. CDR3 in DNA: TGTGCCAGCAGTGACCCCTTTTCTAGCGGGGGTTACAATGAGCAGTTCTTC.

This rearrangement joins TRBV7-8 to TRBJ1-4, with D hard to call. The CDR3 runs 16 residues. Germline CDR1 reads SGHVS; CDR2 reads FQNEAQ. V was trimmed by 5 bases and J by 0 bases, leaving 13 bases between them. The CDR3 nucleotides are TGTGCCAGCAGCCCCCGACCCGTTGCAACTAATGAAAAACTGTTTTTT. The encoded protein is CASSPRPVATNEKLFF.

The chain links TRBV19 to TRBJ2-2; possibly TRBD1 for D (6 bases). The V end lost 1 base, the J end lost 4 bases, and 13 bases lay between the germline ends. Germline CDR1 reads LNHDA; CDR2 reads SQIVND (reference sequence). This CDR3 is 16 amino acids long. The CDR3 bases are TGTGCCAGTAGTATAGTGTACAGGGTGGGCACCGGGGAGCTGTTTTTT. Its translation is CASSIVYRVGTGELFF.

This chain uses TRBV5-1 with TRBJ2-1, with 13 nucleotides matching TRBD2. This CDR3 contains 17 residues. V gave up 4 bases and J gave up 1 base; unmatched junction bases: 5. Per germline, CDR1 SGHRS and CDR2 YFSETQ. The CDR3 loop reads CASSPGTSGISYNEQFF. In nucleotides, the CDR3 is TGCGCCAGCAGCCCAGGGACTAGCGGGATTTCCTACAATGAGCAGTTCTTC.

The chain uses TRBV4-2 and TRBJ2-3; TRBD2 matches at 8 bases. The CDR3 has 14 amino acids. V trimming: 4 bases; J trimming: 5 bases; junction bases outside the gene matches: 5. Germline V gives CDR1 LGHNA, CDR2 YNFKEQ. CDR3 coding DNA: TGTGCCAGCAGCCGAGCGGGAGTGAGAGATACGCAGTATTTT. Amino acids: CASSRAGVRDTQYF.

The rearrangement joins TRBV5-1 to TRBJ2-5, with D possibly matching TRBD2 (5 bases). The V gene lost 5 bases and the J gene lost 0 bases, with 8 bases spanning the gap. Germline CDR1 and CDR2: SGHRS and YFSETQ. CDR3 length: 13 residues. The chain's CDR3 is CASRTTNQETQYF. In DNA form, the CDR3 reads TGCGCCAGCAGAACGACTAACCAAGAGACCCAGTACTTC. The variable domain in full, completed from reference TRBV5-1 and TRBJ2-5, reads KAGVTQTPRYLIKTRGQQVTLSCSPISGHRSVSWYQQTPGQGLQFLFEYFSETQRNKGNFPGRFSGRQFSNSRSEMNVSTLELGDSALYLCASRTTNQETQYFGPGTRLLVL.

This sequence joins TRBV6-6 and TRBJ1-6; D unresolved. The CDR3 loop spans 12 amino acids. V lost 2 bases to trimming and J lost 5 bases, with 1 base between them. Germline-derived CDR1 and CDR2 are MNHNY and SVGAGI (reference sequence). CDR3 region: CASSYNNSPLHF. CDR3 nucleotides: TGTGCCAGCAGTTACAATAATTCACCCCTCCACTTT.

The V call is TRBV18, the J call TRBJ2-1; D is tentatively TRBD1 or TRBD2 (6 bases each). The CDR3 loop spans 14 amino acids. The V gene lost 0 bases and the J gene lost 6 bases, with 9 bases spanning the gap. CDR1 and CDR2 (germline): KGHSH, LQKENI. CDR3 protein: CASSPPRGVNEQFF. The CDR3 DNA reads TGTGCCAGCTCACCACCAAGGGGGGTCAATGAGCAGTTCTTC.

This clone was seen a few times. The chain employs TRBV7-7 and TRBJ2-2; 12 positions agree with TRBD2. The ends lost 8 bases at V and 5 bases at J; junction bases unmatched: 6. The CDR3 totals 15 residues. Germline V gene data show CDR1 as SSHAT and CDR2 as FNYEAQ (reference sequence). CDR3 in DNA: TGTGCCAGCGGGGCTAGCGGGGGGGCTACCGGGGAGCTGTTTTTT. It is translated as CASGASGGATGELFF.